This TCR beta chain is from a study of T-cell memory formation after mild COVID-19. About the research overall: Each donor largely had its own TCR clusters. Whole-study findings and limits: Among clones contracting day 15 to 85, CD4/CD8 was balanced, whereas later expanders leaned CD4+. Specificity for SARS-CoV-2 was not confirmed among the second-wave clones peaking on day 37.

Of note for this clonotype: What it binds is unknown.

Germline CDR1 reads SGDLS; CDR2 reads YYNGEE. Trimming cost V 4 bases and J 0 bases; bases outside gene matches: 2. There are 14 residues in the CDR3. Barcoded TCR alpha and TCR beta cDNA libraries with UMIs came from 5'RACE using constant-segment primers. TCRdb fed the 5' RACE reads into MiXCR, producing one record per CDR3 protein. The table records 65,000 to 95,000 distinct CDR3 sequences, over 10% of them present only once. V is TRBV9 and J is TRBJ2-3; 7 nucleotides agree with TRBD1. The receptor's source is a young man who had mild COVID-19 (a few samples of this study predate the infection). Cell type and time point are not known. Sample: PBMCs or a T cell subset sorted from them (not recorded which). The CDR3 here is CASSPDRSTDTQYF. In DNA, the CDR3 is TGTGCCAGCAGCCCGGACAGGAGCACAGATACGCAGTATTTT.